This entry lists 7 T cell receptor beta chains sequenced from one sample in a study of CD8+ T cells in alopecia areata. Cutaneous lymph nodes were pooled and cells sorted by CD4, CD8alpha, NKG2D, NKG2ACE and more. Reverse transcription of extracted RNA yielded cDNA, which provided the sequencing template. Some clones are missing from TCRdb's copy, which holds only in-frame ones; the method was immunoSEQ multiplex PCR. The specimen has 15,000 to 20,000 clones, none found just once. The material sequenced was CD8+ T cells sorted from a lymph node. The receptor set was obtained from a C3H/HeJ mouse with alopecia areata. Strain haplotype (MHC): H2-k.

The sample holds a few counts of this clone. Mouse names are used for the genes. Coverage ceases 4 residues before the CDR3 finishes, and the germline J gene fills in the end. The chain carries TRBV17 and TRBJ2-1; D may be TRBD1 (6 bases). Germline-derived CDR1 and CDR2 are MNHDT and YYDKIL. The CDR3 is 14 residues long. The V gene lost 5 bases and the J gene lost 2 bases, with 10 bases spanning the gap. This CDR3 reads CASSAPGDYAEQFF. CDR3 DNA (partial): TGTGCTAGCAGTGCCCCAGGGGACTATGCT.

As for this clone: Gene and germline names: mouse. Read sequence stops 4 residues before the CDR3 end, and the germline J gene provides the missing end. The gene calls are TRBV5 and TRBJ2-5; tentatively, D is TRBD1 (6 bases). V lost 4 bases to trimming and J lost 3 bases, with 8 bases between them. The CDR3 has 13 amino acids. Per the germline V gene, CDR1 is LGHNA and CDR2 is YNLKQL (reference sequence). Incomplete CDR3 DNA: TGTGCCAGCAGCCGGGACAATCAAGAC. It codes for CASSRDNQD. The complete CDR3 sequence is CASSRDNQDTQYF.

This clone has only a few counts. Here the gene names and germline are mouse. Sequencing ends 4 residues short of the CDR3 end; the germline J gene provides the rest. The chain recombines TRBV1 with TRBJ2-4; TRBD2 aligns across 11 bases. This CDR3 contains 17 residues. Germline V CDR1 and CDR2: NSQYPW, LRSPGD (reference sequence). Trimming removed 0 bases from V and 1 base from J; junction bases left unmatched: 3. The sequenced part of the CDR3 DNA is TGCACCTGCAGTGCAGATCGGGGACTGGGGGGTCAAAAC. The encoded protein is CTCSADRGLGGQN. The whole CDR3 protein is CTCSADRGLGGQNTLYF.

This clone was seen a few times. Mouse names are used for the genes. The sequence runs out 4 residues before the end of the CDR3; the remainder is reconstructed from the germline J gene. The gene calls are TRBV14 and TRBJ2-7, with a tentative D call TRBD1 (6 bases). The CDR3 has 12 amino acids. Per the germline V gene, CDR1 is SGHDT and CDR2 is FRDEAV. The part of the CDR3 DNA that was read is TGTGCCAGCAGTTTCGACAGGTAT. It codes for CASSFDRY. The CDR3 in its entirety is CASSFDRYEQYF.

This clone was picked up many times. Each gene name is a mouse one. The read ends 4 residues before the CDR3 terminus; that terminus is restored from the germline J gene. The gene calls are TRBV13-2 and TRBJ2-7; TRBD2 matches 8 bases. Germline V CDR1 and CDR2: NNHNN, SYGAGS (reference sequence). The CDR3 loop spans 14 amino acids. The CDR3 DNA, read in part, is TGTGCCAGCGGTGATATCGACTGGGGATAT. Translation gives CASGDIDWGY. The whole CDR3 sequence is CASGDIDWGYEQYF.

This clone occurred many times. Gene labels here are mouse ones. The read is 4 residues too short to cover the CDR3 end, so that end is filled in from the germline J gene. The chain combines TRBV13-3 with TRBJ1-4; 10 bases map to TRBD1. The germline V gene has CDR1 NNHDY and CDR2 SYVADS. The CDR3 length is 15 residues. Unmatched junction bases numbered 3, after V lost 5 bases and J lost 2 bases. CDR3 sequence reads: CASRGQGRSNERLFF. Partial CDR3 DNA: TGTGCCAGCAGGGGACAGGGGCGATCCAACGAA.

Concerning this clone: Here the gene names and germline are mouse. CDR3 bases read: TGTGCCAGCAGCCGCGGGACAGGGGGACAT. It encodes CASSRGTGGH. The entire CDR3 sequence reads CASSRGTGGHEQYF. The V call is TRBV5, the J call TRBJ2-7; 11 bases match TRBD1. Read data end 4 residues before the CDR3 end; the end is taken from the germline J gene. Germline CDR1 and CDR2: LGHNA and YNLKQL (reference sequence). The CDR3 consists of 14 residues.